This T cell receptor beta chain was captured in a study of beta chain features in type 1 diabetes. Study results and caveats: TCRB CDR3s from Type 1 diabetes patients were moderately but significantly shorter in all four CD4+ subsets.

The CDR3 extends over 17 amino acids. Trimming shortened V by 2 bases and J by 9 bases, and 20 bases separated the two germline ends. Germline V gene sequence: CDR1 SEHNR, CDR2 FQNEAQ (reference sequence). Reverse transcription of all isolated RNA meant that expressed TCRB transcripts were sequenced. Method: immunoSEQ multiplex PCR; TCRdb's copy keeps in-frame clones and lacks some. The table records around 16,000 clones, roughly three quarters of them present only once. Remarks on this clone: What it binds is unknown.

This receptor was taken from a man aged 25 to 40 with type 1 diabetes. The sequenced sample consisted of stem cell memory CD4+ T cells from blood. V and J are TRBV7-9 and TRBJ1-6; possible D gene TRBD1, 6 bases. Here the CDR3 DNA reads TGTGCCAGCAGCTTACAGGGGACGTCTAATCTTGGTTCACCCCTCCACTTT. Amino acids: CASSLQGTSNLGSPLHF. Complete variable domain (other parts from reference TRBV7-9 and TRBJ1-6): DTGVSQNPRHKITKRGQNVTFRCDPISEHNRLYWYRQTLGQGPEFLTYFQNEAQLEKSRLLSDRFSAERPKGSFSTLEIQRTEQGDSAMYLCASSLQGTSNLGSPLHFGNGTRLTVT.